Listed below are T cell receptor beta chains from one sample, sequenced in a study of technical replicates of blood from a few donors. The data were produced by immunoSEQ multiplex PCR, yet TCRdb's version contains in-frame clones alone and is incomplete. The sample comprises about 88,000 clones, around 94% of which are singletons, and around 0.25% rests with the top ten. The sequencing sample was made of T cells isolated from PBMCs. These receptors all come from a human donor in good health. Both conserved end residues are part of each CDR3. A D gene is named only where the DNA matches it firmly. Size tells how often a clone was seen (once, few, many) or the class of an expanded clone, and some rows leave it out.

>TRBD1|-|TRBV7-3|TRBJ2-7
TGTGCCAGCAGCCCTTACCCTGGGGACAGCTACGAGCAGTACTTC
CASSPYPGDSYEQYF
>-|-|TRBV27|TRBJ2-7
TGTGCCAGCAGTTTAGCAGGGCCTGCCTACGAGCAGTACTTC
CASSLAGPAYEQYF
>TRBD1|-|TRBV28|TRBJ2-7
TGTGCCAGCAGTTCCGGACAGGGTCGCGAGCAGTACTTC
CASSSGQGREQYF
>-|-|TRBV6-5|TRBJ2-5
TGTGCCAGCAGACAGGGATTGGAGACCCAGTACTTC
CASRQGLETQYF
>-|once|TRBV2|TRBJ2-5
TGTGCCAGCAGGGCACTCCCCACGCGGGGTTTCCAAGAGACCCAGTACTTC
CASRALPTRGFQETQYF
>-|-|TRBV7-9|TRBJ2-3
TGTGCCAGCAGCACGATCGACAGGTACTCCACAGATACGCAGTATTTT
CASSTIDRYSTDTQYF
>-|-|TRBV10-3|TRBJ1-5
TGTGCCGCACGACAGGAGGAGGATCAGCCCCAGCATTTT
CAARQEEDQPQHF
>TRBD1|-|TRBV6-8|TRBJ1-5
TGTGCCAGCTCGTTCCCGGGAGGACAGGGGGGGGAGGGCAATCAGCCCCAGCATTTT
CASSFPGGQGGEGNQPQHF
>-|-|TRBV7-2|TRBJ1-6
TGTGCCAGCAGCTTAGGCGGGTGGGAGGGCTCCTCACCCCTCCACTTT
CASSLGGWEGSSPLHF
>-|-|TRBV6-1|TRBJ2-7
TGTGCCAGCAGTGATGTTCCGCTGCACAACGAGCAGTACTTC
CASSDVPLHNEQYF
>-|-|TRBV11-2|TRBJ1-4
TGTGCCAGCAGCTTACAGGGCCCCCGAGCGCCAACTAATGAAAAACTGTTTTTT
CASSLQGPRAPTNEKLFF
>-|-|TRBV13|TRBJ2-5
TGTGCCAGCAGCCCTCCGACTAGTGGAGAGACCCAGTACTTC
CASSPPTSGETQYF
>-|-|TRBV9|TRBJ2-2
TGTGCCAGCAGCGTCCCCTCCGGGGAGCTGTTTTTT
CASSVPSGELFF
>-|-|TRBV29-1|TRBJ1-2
TGCAGCGCCCTTCTGACAGACCAAGGCTACACCTTC
CSALLTDQGYTF
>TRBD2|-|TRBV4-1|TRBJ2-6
TGCGCCAGCAGCCACCCACTAGCGGGGTCCCTCTCTGGGGCCAACGTCCTGACTTTC
CASSHPLAGSLSGANVLTF
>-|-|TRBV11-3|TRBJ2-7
TGTGCCAGCAGCTCATACAGGAGCTCCTACGAGCAGTACTTC
CASSSYRSSYEQYF